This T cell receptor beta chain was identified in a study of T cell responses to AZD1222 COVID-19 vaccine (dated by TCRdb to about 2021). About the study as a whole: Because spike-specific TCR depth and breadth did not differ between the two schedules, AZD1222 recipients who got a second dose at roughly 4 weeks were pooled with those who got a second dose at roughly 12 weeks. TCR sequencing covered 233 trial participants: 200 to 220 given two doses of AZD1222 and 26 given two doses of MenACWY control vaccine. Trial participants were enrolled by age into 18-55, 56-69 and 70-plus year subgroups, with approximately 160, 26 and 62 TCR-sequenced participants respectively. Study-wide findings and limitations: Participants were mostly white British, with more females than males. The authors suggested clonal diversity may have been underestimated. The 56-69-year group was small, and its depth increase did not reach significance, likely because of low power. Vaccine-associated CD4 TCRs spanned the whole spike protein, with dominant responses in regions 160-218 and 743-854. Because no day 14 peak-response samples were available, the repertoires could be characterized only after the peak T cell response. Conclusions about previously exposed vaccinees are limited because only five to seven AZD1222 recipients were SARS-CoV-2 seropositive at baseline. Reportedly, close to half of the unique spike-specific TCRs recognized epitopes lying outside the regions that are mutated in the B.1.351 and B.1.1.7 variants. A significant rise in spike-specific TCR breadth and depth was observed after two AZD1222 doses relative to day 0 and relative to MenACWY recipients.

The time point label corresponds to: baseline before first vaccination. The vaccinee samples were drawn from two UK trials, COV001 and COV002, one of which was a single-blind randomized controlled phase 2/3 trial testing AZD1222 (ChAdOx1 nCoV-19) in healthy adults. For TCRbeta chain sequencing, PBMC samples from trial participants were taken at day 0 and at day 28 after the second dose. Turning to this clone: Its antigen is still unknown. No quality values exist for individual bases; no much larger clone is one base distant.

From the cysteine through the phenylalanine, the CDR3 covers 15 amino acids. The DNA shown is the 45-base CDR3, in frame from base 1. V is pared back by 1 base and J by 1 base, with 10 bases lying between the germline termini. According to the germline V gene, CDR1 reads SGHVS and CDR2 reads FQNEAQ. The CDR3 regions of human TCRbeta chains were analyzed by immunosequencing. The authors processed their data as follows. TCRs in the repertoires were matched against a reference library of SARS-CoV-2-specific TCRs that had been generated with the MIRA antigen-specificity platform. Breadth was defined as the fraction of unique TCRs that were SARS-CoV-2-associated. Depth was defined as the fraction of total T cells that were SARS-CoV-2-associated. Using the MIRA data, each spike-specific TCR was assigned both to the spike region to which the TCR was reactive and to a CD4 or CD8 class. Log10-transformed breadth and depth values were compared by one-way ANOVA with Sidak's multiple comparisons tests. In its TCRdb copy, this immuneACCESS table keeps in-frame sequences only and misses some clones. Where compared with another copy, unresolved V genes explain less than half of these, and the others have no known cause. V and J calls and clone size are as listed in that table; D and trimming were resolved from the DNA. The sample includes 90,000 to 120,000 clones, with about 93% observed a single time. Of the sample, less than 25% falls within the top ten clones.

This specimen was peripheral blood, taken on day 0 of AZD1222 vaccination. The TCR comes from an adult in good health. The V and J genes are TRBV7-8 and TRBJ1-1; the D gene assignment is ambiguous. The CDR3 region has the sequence CASSLGGVTNTEAFF. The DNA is TGTGCCAGCAGCTTAGGGGGAGTGACGAACACTGAAGCTTTCTTT.